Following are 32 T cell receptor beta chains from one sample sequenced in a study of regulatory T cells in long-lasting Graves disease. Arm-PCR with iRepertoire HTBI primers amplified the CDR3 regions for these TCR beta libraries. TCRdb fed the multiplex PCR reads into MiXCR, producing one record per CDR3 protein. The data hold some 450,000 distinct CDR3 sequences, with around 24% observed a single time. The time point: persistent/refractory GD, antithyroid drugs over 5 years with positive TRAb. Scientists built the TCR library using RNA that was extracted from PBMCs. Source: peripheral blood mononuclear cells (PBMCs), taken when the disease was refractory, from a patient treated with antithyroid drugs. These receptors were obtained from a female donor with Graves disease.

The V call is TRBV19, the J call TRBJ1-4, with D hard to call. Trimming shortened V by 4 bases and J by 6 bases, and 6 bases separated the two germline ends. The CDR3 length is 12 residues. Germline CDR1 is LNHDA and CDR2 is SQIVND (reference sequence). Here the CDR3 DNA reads TGTGCCAGTAGTAAGGTCGATGAAAAACTGTTTTTT. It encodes CASSKVDEKLFF.

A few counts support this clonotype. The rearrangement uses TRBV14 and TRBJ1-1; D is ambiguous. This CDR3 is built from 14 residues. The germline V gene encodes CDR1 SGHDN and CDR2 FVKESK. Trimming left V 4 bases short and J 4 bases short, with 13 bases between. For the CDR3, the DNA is TGTGCCAGCAGCCCGGTTTGGGTGCGCACTGAAGCTTTCTTT. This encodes CASSPVWVRTEAFF.

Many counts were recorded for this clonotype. CDR3 amino acids: CSGGDIYGYTF. CDR3 DNA sequence: TGCAGCGGGGGGGACATCTATGGCTACACCTTC. This chain connects TRBV29-1 to TRBJ1-2; the D gene is possibly TRBD1 (6 bases). The ends were cut back, 7 bases at V and 4 bases at J, with 10 bases in the middle. Germline V gene lookup returns CDR1 SQVTM and CDR2 ANQGSEA. CDR3 length: 11 amino acids.

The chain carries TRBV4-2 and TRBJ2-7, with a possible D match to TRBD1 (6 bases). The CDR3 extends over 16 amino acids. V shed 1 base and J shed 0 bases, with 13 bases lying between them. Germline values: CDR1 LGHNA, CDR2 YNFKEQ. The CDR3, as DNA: TGTGCCAGCAGCCAAGCCTTAGGGGGAACCTCCTACGAGCAGTACTTC. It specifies CASSQALGGTSYEQYF.

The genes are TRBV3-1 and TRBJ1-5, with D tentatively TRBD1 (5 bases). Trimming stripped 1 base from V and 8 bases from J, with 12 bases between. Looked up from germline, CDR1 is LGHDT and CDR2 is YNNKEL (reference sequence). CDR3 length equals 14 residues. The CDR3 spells CASSQARGIKPQHF. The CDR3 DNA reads TGTGCCAGCAGCCAAGCGCGGGGGATCAAGCCCCAGCATTTT.

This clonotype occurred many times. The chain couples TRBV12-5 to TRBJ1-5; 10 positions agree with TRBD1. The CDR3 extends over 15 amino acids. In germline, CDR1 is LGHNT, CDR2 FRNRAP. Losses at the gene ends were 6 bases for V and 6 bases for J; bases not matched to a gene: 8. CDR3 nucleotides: TGTGCTAGTGGCCACCGACAGGGGGCCGGTCAGCCCCAGCATTTT. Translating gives CASGHRQGAGQPQHF.

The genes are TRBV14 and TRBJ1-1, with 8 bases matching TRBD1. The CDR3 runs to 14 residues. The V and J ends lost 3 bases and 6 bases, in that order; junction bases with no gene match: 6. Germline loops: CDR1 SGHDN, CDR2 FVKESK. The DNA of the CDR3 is TGTGCCAGCAGCCAGGCTACAGGGGGAGCTGAAGCTTTCTTT. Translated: CASSQATGGAEAFF.

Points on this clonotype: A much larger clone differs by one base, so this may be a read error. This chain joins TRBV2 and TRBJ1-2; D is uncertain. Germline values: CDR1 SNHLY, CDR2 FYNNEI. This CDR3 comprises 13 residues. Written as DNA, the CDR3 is TGTGCCAGCAGTGAATCCGAGGGTTATGGCTACGCCTTC. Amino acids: CASSESEGYGYAF.

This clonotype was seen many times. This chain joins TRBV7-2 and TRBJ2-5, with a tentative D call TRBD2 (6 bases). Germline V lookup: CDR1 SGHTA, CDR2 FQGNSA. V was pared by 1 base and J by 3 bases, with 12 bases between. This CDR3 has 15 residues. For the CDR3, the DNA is TGTGCCAGCAGCTTAGGGCTAGCGAGAGAAGAGACCCAGTACTTC. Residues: CASSLGLAREETQYF.

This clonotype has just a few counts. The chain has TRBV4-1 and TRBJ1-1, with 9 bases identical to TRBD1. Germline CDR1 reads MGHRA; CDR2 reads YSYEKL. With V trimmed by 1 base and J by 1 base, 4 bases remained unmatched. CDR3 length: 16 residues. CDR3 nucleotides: TGCGCCAGCAGCCAAGCCGGGACAGGGTGGAACACTGAAGCTTTCTTT. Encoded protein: CASSQAGTGWNTEAFF.

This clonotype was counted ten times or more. The chain's CDR3 is CASSPTGALSVLTF. The DNA of the CDR3 is TGTGCCAGTAGTCCCACAGGGGCCTTATCAGTCCTGACTTTC. This sequence joins TRBV19 and TRBJ2-6; 7 nucleotides agree with TRBD1. Germline CDR1 is LNHDA and CDR2 is SQIVND (reference sequence). V was clipped by 5 bases and J by 13 bases; unmatched bases: 11. The CDR3 loop spans 14 amino acids.

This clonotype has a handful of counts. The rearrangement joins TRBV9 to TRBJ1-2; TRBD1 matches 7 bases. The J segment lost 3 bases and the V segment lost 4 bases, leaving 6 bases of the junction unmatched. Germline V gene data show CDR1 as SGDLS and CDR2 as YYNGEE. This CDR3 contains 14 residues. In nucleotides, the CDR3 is TGTGCCAGCAGCCCCGCCGGGACAGACTATGGCTACACCTTC. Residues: CASSPAGTDYGYTF.

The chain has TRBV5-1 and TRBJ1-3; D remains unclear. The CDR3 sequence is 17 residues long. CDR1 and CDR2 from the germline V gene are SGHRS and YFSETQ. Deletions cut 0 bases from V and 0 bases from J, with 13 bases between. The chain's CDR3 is CASSLARGRSSGNTIYF. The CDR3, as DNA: TGCGCCAGCAGCTTGGCACGTGGCAGAAGCTCTGGAAACACCATATATTTT.

The CDR3 DNA reads TGTGCCAGCAGTGAGAGCCGGGGGAATGAAAAACTGTTTTTT. As protein: CASSESRGNEKLFF. The V gene is TRBV25-1, the J gene TRBJ1-4; the D gene is possibly TRBD1 (5 bases). Trimming removed 3 bases at V and 5 bases at J, with 10 bases between. The CDR3 spans 14 residues. Germline V gene data show CDR1 as MGHDK and CDR2 as SYGVNS.

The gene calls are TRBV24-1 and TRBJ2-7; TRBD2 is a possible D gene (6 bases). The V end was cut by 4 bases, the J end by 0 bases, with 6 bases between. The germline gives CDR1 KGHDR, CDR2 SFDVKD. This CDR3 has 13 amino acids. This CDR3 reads CATSDGSSYEQYF. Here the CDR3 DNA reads TGTGCCACCAGTGACGGGAGCTCCTACGAGCAGTACTTC.

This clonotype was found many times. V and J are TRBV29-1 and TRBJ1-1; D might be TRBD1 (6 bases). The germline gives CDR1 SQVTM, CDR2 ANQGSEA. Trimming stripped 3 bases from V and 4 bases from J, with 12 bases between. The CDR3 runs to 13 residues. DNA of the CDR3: TGCAGCGTTGACCAGGGGTCTTTCACTGAAGCTTTCTTT. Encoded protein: CSVDQGSFTEAFF.

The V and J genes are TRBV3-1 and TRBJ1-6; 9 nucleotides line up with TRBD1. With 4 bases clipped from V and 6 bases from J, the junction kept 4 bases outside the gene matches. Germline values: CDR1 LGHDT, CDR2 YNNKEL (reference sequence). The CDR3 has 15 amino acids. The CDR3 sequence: CASSRDRGSNSPLHF. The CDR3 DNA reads TGTGCCAGCAGCCGCGACAGGGGGAGTAATTCACCCCTCCACTTT.

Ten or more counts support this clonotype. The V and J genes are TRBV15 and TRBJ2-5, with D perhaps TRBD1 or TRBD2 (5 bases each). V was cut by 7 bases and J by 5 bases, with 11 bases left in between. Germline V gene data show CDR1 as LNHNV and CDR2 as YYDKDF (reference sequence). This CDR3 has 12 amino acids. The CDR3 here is CATTRGGETQYF. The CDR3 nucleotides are TGTGCCACCACCCGTGGGGGTGAGACCCAGTACTTC.

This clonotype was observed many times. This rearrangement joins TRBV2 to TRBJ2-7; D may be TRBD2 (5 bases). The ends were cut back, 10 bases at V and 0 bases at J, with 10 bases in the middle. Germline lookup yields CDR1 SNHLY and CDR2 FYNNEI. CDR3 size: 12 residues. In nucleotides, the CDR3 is TGTGCCACTGGAGAGGGCTCCTACGAGCAGTACTTC. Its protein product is CATGEGSYEQYF.

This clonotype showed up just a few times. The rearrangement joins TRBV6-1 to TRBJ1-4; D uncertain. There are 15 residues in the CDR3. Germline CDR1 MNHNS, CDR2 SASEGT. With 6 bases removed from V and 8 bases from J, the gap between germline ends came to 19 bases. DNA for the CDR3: TGTGCCAGCAGCCCAATTTCGGTACGGAGAGAAAAACTGTTTTTT. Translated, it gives CASSPISVRREKLFF.

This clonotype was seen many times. The CDR3 DNA reads TGTGCCAGCAGTCCCACAATCTCGGGAGAGACCCAGTACTTC. This gives the protein CASSPTISGETQYF. This chain links TRBV12-3 or TRBV12-4 with TRBJ2-5, with D uncertain. The CDR3 totals 14 residues. V dropped 5 bases and J dropped 4 bases, with 14 bases sitting between them.

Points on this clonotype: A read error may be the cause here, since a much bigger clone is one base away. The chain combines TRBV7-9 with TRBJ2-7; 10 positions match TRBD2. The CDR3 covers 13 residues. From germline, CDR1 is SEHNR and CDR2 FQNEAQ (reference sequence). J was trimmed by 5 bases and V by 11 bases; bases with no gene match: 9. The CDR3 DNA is TGTGCCGCGACCACTAGCGGGATACACGAGCAGTACTTC. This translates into CAATTSGIHEQYF.

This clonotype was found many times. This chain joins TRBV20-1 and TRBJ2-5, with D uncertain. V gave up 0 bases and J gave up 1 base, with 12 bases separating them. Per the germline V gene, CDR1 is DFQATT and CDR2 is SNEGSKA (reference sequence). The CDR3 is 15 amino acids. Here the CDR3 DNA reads TGCAGTGCTAGAGAGGGCAGCACGATCCAAGAGACCCAGTACTTC. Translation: CSAREGSTIQETQYF.

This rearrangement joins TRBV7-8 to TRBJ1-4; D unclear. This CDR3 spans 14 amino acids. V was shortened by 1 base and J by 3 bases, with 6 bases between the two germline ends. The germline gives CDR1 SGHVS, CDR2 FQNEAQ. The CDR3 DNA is TGTGCCAGCAGCTTAGGCCAGGCTAATGAAAAACTGTTTTTT. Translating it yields CASSLGQANEKLFF.

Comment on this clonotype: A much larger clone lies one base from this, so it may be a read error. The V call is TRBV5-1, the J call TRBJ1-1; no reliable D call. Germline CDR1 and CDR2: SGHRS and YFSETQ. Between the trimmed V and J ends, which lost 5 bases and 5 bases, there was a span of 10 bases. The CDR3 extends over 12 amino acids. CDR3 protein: CASRGGKTEAFF. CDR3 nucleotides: TGCGCCAGCAGGGGAGGCAAGACTGAAGCTTTCTTT.

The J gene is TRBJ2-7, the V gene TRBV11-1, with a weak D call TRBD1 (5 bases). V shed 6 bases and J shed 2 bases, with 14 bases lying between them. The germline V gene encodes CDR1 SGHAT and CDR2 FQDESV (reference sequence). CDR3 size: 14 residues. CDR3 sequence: CASSRGGGAYEQYF. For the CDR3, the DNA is TGTGCCAGCAGTAGGGGCGGCGGAGCCTACGAGCAGTACTTC.

The CDR3 loop reads CSARGRGRNQPQHF. CDR3 coding DNA: TGCAGTGCTAGAGGCCGGGGTAGGAATCAGCCCCAGCATTTT. This rearrangement joins TRBV20-1 to TRBJ1-5; D is unresolved. The CDR3 has 14 residues. Germline CDR1 DFQATT, CDR2 SNEGSKA (reference sequence). V dropped 1 base and J dropped 4 bases, with 11 bases sitting between them.

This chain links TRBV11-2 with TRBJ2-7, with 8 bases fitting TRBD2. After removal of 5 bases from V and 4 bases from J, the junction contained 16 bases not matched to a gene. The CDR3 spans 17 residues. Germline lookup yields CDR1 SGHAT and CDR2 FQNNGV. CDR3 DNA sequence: TGTGCCAGCAGCCCAATTGGACGGGAGGGCCTCAGTTACGAGCAGTACTTC. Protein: CASSPIGREGLSYEQYF.

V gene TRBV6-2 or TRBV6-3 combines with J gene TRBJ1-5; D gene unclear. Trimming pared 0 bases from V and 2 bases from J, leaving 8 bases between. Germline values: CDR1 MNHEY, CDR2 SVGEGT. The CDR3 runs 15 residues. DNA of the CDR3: TGTGCCAGCAGTTACTCGGTGGGTGGCAATCAGCCCCAGCATTTT. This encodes CASSYSVGGNQPQHF.

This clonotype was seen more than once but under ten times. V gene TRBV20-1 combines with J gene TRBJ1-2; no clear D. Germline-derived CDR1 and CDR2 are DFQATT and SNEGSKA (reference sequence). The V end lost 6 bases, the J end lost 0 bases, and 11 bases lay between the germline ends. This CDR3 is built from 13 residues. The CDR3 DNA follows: TGCAGTGCAATGGGCGGCACTAACTATGGCTACACCTTC. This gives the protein CSAMGGTNYGYTF.

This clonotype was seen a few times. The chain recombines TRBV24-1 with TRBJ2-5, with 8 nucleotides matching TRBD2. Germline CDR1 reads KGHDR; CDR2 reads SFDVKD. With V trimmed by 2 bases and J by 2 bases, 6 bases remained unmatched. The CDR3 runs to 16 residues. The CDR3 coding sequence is TGTGCCACCAGTGATTGGACTAGCCCGCTTCAAGAGACCCAGTACTTC. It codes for CATSDWTSPLQETQYF.

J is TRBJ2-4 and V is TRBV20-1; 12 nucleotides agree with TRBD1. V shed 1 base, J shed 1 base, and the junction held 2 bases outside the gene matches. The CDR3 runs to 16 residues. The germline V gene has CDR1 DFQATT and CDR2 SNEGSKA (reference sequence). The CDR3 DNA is TGCAGTGCTAGAGCAGGGACAGGGGGCGCCAAAAACATTCAGTACTTC. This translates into CSARAGTGGAKNIQYF.